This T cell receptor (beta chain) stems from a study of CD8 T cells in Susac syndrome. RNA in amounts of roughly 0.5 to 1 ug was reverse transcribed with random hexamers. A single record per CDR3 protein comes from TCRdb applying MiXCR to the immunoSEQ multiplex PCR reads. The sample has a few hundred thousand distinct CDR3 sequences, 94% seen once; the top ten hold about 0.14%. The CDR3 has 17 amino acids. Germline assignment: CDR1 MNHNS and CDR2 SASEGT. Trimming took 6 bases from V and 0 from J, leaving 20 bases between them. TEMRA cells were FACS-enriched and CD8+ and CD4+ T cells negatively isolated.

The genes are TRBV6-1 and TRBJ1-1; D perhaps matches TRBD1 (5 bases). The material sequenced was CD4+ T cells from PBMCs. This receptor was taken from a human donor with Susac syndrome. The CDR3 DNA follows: TGTGCCAGCAGGAGGGGTGGGAACAGGCGGATGAACACTGAAGCTTTCTTT. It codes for CASRRGGNRRMNTEAFF.